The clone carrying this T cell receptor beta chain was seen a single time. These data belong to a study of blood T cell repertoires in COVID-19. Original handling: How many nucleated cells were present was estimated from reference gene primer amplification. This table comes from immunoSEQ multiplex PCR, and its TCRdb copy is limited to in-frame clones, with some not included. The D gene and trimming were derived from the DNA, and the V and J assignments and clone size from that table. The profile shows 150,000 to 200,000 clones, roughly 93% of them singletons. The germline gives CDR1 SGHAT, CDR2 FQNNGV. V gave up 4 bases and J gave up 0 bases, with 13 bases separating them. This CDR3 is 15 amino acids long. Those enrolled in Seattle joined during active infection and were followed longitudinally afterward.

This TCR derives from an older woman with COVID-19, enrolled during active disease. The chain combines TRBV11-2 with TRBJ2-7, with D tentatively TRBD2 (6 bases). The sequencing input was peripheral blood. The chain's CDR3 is CASSSFAGSSYEQYF. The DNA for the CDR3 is TGTGCCAGCAGCTCTTTCGCGGGGAGCTCCTACGAGCAGTACTTC. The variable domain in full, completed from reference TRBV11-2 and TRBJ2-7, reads EAGVAQSPRYKIIEKRQSVAFWCNPISGHATLYWYQQILGQGPKLLIQFQNNGVVDDSQLPKDRFSAERLKGVDSTLKIQPAKLEDSAVYLCASSSFAGSSYEQYFGPGTRLTVT.